This T cell receptor (beta chain) derives from a study of T-cell memory formation after mild COVID-19. The overall study: Among the donors, TCR clusters were largely specific to each donor.

The CDR3 is 14 amino acids. The trim removed 5 bases at V and 5 bases at J, leaving 3 bases unmatched. Comment on this clonotype: The antigen remains undetermined.

Study-wide points: Cross-reactive memory apparently joined, as some responding clones appeared in pre-infection memory. Shrinking CD4+ clones were chiefly CM and EM; CD8+ ones were chiefly EMRA. CD4/CD8 balance characterized clones contracting day 15 to 85, and CD4+ skew characterized later expanders.

A single record per CDR3 protein comes from TCRdb applying MiXCR to the 5' RACE reads. The data show roughly 100,000 distinct CDR3 sequences, about 17% seen once. This sequence originates from an adult woman who had mild COVID-19 (a few samples of this study predate the infection). Cell type and time point are not known. The sample comprised PBMCs or a T cell subset sorted from them (not recorded which). The rearrangement links TRBV12-3 or TRBV12-4 to TRBJ1-6, with 7 bases aligning to TRBD1. The DNA for the CDR3 is TGTGCCAGCAGTGGGACAGCCAATAATTCACCCCTCCACTTT. Translated, it gives CASSGTANNSPLHF.